Sequencing of this T cell receptor beta chain was carried out in a study of blood T cell repertoires in COVID-19. Study context: Samples taken during acute and convalescent COVID-19 were collected in the United States, Italy and Spain. Sources were T cells, B-cell-depleted T cells, or PBMCs; the material itself was cDNA or gDNA.

This clone was detected only a few times. Deletions cut 5 bases from V and 0 bases from J, with 14 bases between. This CDR3 is 15 amino acids long. In germline, CDR1 is SGHRS, CDR2 YFSETQ. In the source study's methods: Amplification from reference gene primers served as the basis for estimated nucleated cell counts. Sequenced by immunoSEQ multiplex PCR; TCRdb stores in-frame clones only, minus some. V and J calls and clone size follow that table, whereas D and trimming were derived from the DNA. The sample has about 94,000 clones, 87% seen once. The sample taken for sequencing was peripheral blood. This TCR derives from a woman aged 80 or older with acute or convalescent COVID-19. V and J are TRBV5-1 and TRBJ1-1; the D gene is possibly TRBD1 (5 bases). As DNA, the CDR3 is TGCGCCAGCAGTCAGATGACAGCTTTGAACACTGAAGCTTTCTTT. Residues: CASSQMTALNTEAFF.